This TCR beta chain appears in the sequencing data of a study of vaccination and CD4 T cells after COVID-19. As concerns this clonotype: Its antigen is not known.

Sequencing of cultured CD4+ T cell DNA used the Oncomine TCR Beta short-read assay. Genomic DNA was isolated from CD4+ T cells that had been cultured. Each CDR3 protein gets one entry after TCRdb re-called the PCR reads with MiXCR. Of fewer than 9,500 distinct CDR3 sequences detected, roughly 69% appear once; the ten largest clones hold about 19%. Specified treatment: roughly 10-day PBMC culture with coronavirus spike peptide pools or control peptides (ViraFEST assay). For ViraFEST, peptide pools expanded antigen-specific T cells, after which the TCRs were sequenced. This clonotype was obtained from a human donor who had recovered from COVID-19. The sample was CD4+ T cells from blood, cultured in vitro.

The CDR3 DNA reads as TGTGCCAGCAGCCAGAGAACCGGACGGTTCACTGAAGCTTTCTTT. Its protein is CASSQRTGRFTEAFF. This chain joins TRBV7-2 and TRBJ1-1, with no clear D. The CDR3 extends over 15 amino acids. Germline V gene data show CDR1 as SGHTA and CDR2 as FQGNSA. V shed 5 bases and J shed 4 bases, with 17 bases lying between them.